This TCR beta chain stems from a study of blood T cells in healthy people across ages. Looked up from germline, CDR1 is MNHEY and CDR2 is SMNVEV (reference sequence). The CDR3 totals 14 residues. Trimming pared 4 bases from V and 2 bases from J, leaving 11 bases between. Primed by a sample-barcoded 5' primer and a J-beta primer mix, a second PCR proceeded for 7 to 11 cycles. Via MiXCR, TCRdb re-called the 5' RACE reads, giving one row per CDR3 protein. The sample has 750,000 to 850,000 distinct CDR3 sequences, 20% to 25% seen once. This sample also belongs to another study, concerning T cells of mothers and their children.

Material for sequencing was blood. The source is a boy between 10 and 17 years old in good health. The chain has TRBV27 and TRBJ1-2; tentatively, D is TRBD1 (6 bases). The CDR3 here is CASSWAGDNYGYTF. The CDR3 nucleotides read TGTGCCAGCAGTTGGGCAGGGGACAACTATGGCTACACCTTC.